The clone carrying this T cell receptor (beta chain) has more than one count but fewer than ten. Its antigen is undetermined. Documented time point: week 35, safety follow-up. The investigators gave 300 ug of mutant IDH1 20-mer peptide in each vaccine dose, together with topical imiquimod. TCRdb keeps only in-frame clones here, not all; method: immunoSEQ multiplex PCR. This sample has about 50,000 clones; 85% to 95% occur once, and the top ten carry roughly 2.4%. The germline V gene encodes CDR1 SNHLY and CDR2 FYNNEI. This CDR3 is 16 amino acids long. V was trimmed by 1 base and J by 0 bases, leaving 7 bases between them. The data were obtained in a study of a mutant IDH1 vaccine in newly diagnosed glioma. Turning to the study itself: Vaccination followed radiotherapy alone by 4-6 weeks, or accompanied temozolomide cycles. Study-level findings and limits: Top-clonotype changes in peripheral T cells seemed unrelated to pseudoprogression.

The clonotype comes from a man aged 50 to 60 with glioma. The material sequenced was PBMCs, taken from a glioma patient whose treatment included an IDH1 peptide vaccine. This chain joins TRBV2 and TRBJ1-6; D gene uncertain. In DNA, the CDR3 is TGTGCCAGCAGTGAAGAGTCTGGCTCCTATAATTCACCCCTCCACTTT. Protein product: CASSEESGSYNSPLHF.